This entry features one T cell receptor beta chain sequence. Sequenced by immunoSEQ multiplex PCR; TCRdb stores in-frame clones only, minus some. The data contain 75,000 to 100,000 clones, around 72% of them seen just once; the ten biggest clones take up roughly a quarter. This entry belongs to a study of blood T cell repertoires in COVID-19. This CDR3 has 13 residues. Trimming cost V 4 bases and J 5 bases; bases outside gene matches: 5. CDR1 is SGHRS and CDR2 is YFSETQ in the germline V gene. The gene calls are TRBV5-1 and TRBJ2-7, with 8 positions matching TRBD1. Sequences were obtained from peripheral blood. The receptor comes from a man in his 70s with acute or convalescent COVID-19. The DNA of the CDR3 is TGCGCCAGCAGCGAGGACAGGGACGACGAGCAGTACTTC. It codes for CASSEDRDDEQYF.